The 27 T cell receptor beta chains given below trace back to one sample, sequenced in a study of blood T cell repertoires in COVID-19. Sequencing was performed with immunoSEQ multiplex PCR; in TCRdb, only in-frame clones are kept and a portion is missing. The repertoire consists of about 190,000 clones, with under 80% occurring once and the leading ten covering around an eighth. Sequencing was performed on peripheral blood. The receptors stem from a woman in her forties or fifties with acute or convalescent COVID-19.

The chain links TRBV3-1 (or the pseudogene TRBV3-2) to TRBJ1-4; possibly TRBD1 for D (5 bases). The CDR3 is 12 residues long. Trimming took 4 bases from V and 8 from J, leaving 8 bases between them. Per the germline V gene, CDR1 is LGHDT and CDR2 is YNNKEL (reference sequence). Here the CDR3 DNA reads TGTGCCAGCAGCCCTAGGGGCGAAAAACTGTTTTTT. It is translated as CASSPRGEKLFF.

J is TRBJ2-3 and V is TRBV3-1 (or the pseudogene TRBV3-2); tentatively, D is TRBD1 (6 bases). The germline V gene encodes CDR1 LGHDT and CDR2 YNNKEL (reference sequence). Deletions cut 1 base from V and 5 bases from J, with 16 bases between. The CDR3 has 16 residues. The CDR3 DNA is TGTGCCAGCAGCCAAGCCTGGGCGGGCAGGGGAGATACGCAGTATTTT. Translating gives CASSQAWAGRGDTQYF.

The chain couples TRBV28 to TRBJ1-6; no reliable D call. The V and J ends lost 1 base and 6 bases respectively, with 10 bases between them. This CDR3 comprises 15 residues. The germline CDR1 and CDR2 sequences are MDHEN and SYDVKM. The CDR3 nucleotides read TGTGCCAGCAGTTTATTGGCCACAGCTAATTCACCCCTCCACTTT. Translating gives CASSLLATANSPLHF.

The chain joins TRBV4-3 to TRBJ2-2, with TRBD2 identical over 12 bases. V was clipped by 4 bases and J by 5 bases; unmatched bases: 14. Looked up from germline, CDR1 is LGHNA and CDR2 is YSLEER. The length of the CDR3 is 19 residues. The CDR3: CASSLQSPTSGSMTGELFF. The CDR3 nucleotides read TGCGCCAGCAGCCTCCAGTCCCCGACTAGCGGGAGCATGACCGGGGAGCTGTTTTTT.

V and J are TRBV3-1 (or the pseudogene TRBV3-2) and TRBJ2-1, with D perhaps TRBD2 (5 bases). Trimming cost V 5 bases and J 7 bases, with 18 bases left between them. The CDR3 contains 15 residues. Looked up from germline, CDR1 is LGHDT and CDR2 is YNNKEL (reference sequence). CDR3 region: CASSSGVMRWNEQFF. In DNA, the CDR3 is TGTGCCAGCAGCTCCGGGGTCATGCGGTGGAATGAGCAGTTCTTC.

There are a few counts of this clone. The chain is built from TRBV4-3 and TRBJ2-3; 7 bases map to TRBD2. V trimming: 0 bases; J trimming: 5 bases; junction bases outside the gene matches: 5. The CDR3 spans 15 residues. Looked up from germline, CDR1 is LGHNA and CDR2 is YSLEER. The DNA for the CDR3 is TGCGCCAGCAGCCAAGAGAAGCGGGATGGAGATACGCAGTATTTT. Translated, it gives CASSQEKRDGDTQYF.

The chain is built from TRBV9 and TRBJ2-7, with TRBD1 matching 8 bases. Germline V gene lookup returns CDR1 SGDLS and CDR2 YYNGEE. The CDR3 spans 14 residues. The ends lost 2 bases at V and 4 bases at J; junction bases unmatched: 5. CDR3 coding DNA: TGTGCCAGCAGCGTTGGGACAGGCCCTTACGAGCAGTACTTC. It encodes CASSVGTGPYEQYF.

The V call is TRBV7-6, the J call TRBJ2-7; the match to TRBD2 covers 16 bases. V gave up 1 base and J gave up 4 bases; unmatched junction bases: 1. Germline loops: CDR1 SGHVS, CDR2 FNYEAQ. The length of the CDR3 is 16 residues. CDR3 amino acids: CASSLEGLAGGYEQYF. The CDR3, as DNA: TGTGCCAGCAGCTTAGAGGGACTAGCGGGAGGGTACGAGCAGTACTTC.

V gene TRBV19 combines with J gene TRBJ1-4, with a tentative D call TRBD1 (6 bases). The length of the CDR3 is 13 residues. CDR1 is LNHDA, CDR2 SQIVND, per germline (reference sequence). V gave up 5 bases and J gave up 4 bases, with 8 bases separating them. This chain's CDR3 is CASSPDSNEKLFF. In DNA, the CDR3 is TGTGCCAGTAGTCCGGACAGTAATGAAAAACTGTTTTTT.

The chain joins TRBV5-1 to TRBJ1-5, with TRBD1 as a possible D gene (6 bases). This CDR3 region has 13 residues. Trimming left V 4 bases short and J 2 bases short, with 7 bases between. Germline CDR1 is SGHRS and CDR2 is YFSETQ. The CDR3 DNA reads as TGCGCCAGCAGCCGACAGGGCAATCAGCCCCAGCATTTT. It is translated as CASSRQGNQPQHF.

The chain employs TRBV5-8 and TRBJ1-2; 8 nucleotides line up with TRBD1. This CDR3 contains 14 residues. The germline V gene has CDR1 SGHTS and CDR2 YDEGEE. V lost 6 bases to trimming and J lost 8 bases; unmatched junction nucleotides: 12. CDR3 nucleotides: TGTGCCAGCAAATATTTCAGGACAGGGTTCGGCTACACCTTC. Its protein product is CASKYFRTGFGYTF. The full variable domain, rest sourced from reference TRBV5-8 and TRBJ1-2, is EAGVTQSPTHLIKTRGQQATLRCSPISGHTSVYWYQQALGLGLQFLLWYDEGEERNRGNFPPRFSGRQFPNYSSELNVNALELEDSALYLCASKYFRTGFGYTFGSGTRLTVV.

The chain recombines TRBV19 with TRBJ1-5, with D hard to call. The germline gives CDR1 LNHDA, CDR2 SQIVND (reference sequence). The CDR3 runs 15 residues. Trimming left V 3 bases short and J 3 bases short, with 12 bases between. For the CDR3, the DNA is TGTGCCAGTAGTATTCAGGTAATATTCAATCAGCCCCAGCATTTT. Amino acid sequence: CASSIQVIFNQPQHF.

The rearrangement links TRBV28 to TRBJ1-2; D is ambiguous. V was pared by 8 bases and J by 0 bases, with 13 bases between. Germline lookup yields CDR1 MDHEN and CDR2 SYDVKM. CDR3 length: 14 residues. The CDR3 coding sequence is TGTGCCAGCGTCGACCGGGTCACTAACTATGGCTACACCTTC. Residues: CASVDRVTNYGYTF.

This rearrangement joins TRBV9 to TRBJ2-2, with TRBD2 as a possible D gene (5 bases). Per germline, CDR1 SGDLS and CDR2 YYNGEE. This CDR3 has 13 amino acids. V was trimmed by 6 bases and J by 4 bases, leaving 10 bases between them. The CDR3: CASNSGGTGELFF. The CDR3 DNA reads as TGTGCCAGCAACAGCGGAGGCACCGGGGAGCTGTTTTTT.

This clone was detected once. The chain carries TRBV4-3 and TRBJ2-1; the D gene is possibly TRBD2 (5 bases). V lost 1 base to trimming and J lost 5 bases, with 30 bases between them. The CDR3 runs to 21 residues. Looked up from germline, CDR1 is LGHNA and CDR2 is YSLEER. The DNA of the CDR3 is TGCGCCAGCAGCCAAGTTCTCTGGGGTAGCGCGATATACATTAGCGACAATGAGCAGTTCTTC. Protein product: CASSQVLWGSAIYISDNEQFF.

V is TRBV18 and J is TRBJ1-5; no firm D call. CDR1 and CDR2 from the germline V gene are KGHSH and LQKENI. The ends were cut back, 5 bases at V and 3 bases at J, with 14 bases in the middle. CDR3 length equals 15 residues. This chain's CDR3 is CASSSDARFNQPQHF. DNA of the CDR3: TGTGCCAGCTCATCCGACGCGCGGTTCAATCAGCCCCAGCATTTT.

The chain recombines TRBV7-2 with TRBJ1-2; 10 bases align to TRBD1. V lost 4 bases to trimming and J lost 8 bases; unmatched junction nucleotides: 13. Germline-derived CDR1 and CDR2 are SGHTA and FQGNSA. This CDR3 is built from 16 residues. The CDR3 here is CASSYGFDRGRPGYTF. DNA of the CDR3: TGTGCCAGCAGCTATGGTTTCGACAGGGGGCGACCGGGCTACACCTTC.

J is TRBJ1-6 and V is TRBV30; TRBD1 matches 7 bases. V was clipped by 1 base and J by 10 bases; unmatched bases: 10. In germline, CDR1 is GTSNPN, CDR2 SVGIG (reference sequence). The CDR3 has 15 residues. CDR3 DNA: TGTGCCTGGAGTGCACAACAGGGGAGGCCCTCACCCCTCCACTTT. Protein: CAWSAQQGRPSPLHF.

This clone has more than one count but fewer than ten. The CDR3 coding sequence is TGTGCCAGCAGTTTTAACAGGGGAACTGAAGCTTTCTTT. As protein: CASSFNRGTEAFF. The J gene is TRBJ1-1, the V gene TRBV12-3 or TRBV12-4; 7 nucleotides match TRBD1. Trimming at V came to 3 bases and at J to 5 bases, leaving 3 bases not matched to a gene. This CDR3 is built from 13 residues.

The chain carries TRBV18 and TRBJ1-1, with TRBD1 matching 9 bases. In germline, CDR1 is KGHSH, CDR2 LQKENI. Germline trimming cut 3 bases from V and 0 bases from J; bases unmatched to any gene: 5. The CDR3 runs to 16 residues. The CDR3 loop is CASSPGQGALNTEAFF. CDR3 bases: TGTGCCAGCTCACCGGGACAGGGAGCTTTGAACACTGAAGCTTTCTTT.

This sequence joins TRBV7-6 and TRBJ1-3, with TRBD1 as a possible D gene (5 bases). With 4 bases removed from V and 4 bases from J, the gap between germline ends came to 14 bases. This CDR3 has 15 residues. Germline V lookup: CDR1 SGHVS, CDR2 FNYEAQ. For the CDR3, the DNA is TGTGCCAGCAGCTCTCCGGGGGAGACAGGAAACACCATATATTTT. It codes for CASSSPGETGNTIYF.

CDR3 region: CASSSDRKNGLSTEAFF. The CDR3 DNA reads as TGTGCCAGCAGCTCGGACAGGAAAAACGGATTGAGCACTGAAGCTTTCTTT. V is TRBV7-9 and J is TRBJ1-1; 7 positions match TRBD1. The CDR3 spans 17 residues. Per the germline V gene, CDR1 is SEHNR and CDR2 is FQNEAQ (reference sequence). With V trimmed by 4 bases and J by 4 bases, 15 bases remained unmatched.

This clone has a single count. The chain links TRBV28 to TRBJ2-7, with D possibly matching TRBD2 (6 bases). The length of the CDR3 is 12 residues. From germline, CDR1 is MDHEN and CDR2 SYDVKM. V lost 7 bases to trimming and J lost 4 bases, with 11 bases between them. The CDR3 protein is CASTGGKYEQYF. The CDR3 DNA is TGTGCCAGCACCGGGGGTAAATACGAGCAGTACTTC. Using reference TRBV28 and TRBJ2-7 for the parts outside the CDR3, the full variable domain is DVKVTQSSRYLVKRTGEKVFLECVQDMDHENMFWYRQDPGLGLRLIYFSYDVKMKEKGDIPEGYSVSREKKERFSLILESASTNQTSMYLCASTGGKYEQYFGPGTRLTVT.

The V call is TRBV7-8, the J call TRBJ2-7; D is uncertain. Germline loops: CDR1 SGHVS, CDR2 FQNEAQ. The V end lost 5 bases, the J end lost 3 bases, and 8 bases lay between the germline ends. The CDR3 totals 12 residues. In DNA, the CDR3 is TGTGCCAGCAGCCCCCCTAGCTACGAGCAGTACTTC. It specifies CASSPPSYEQYF.

The gene calls are TRBV15 and TRBJ2-3; possible D gene TRBD2, 6 bases. The CDR3 spans 15 residues. V was trimmed by 0 bases and J by 2 bases, leaving 9 bases between them. Germline loops: CDR1 LNHNV, CDR2 YYDKDF (reference sequence). Written as DNA, the CDR3 is TGTGCCACCAGCAGAGAGGACTATCCCACAGATACGCAGTATTTT. Amino acids: CATSREDYPTDTQYF.

This clone was recorded only once. The chain recombines TRBV19 with TRBJ1-6; unclear D gene. Germline V CDR1 and CDR2: LNHDA, SQIVND (reference sequence). The V end lost 3 bases, the J end lost 0 bases, and 12 bases lay between the germline ends. The CDR3 is 17 residues long. Here the CDR3 reads CASSIQVAGSYNSPLHF. CDR3 sequence (DNA): TGTGCCAGTAGTATCCAGGTTGCTGGCTCCTATAATTCACCCCTCCACTTT. Combining the CDR3 with reference TRBV19 and TRBJ1-6 gives the whole variable domain DGGITQSPKYLFRKEGQNVTLSCEQNLNHDAMYWYRQDPGQGLRLIYYSQIVNDFQKGDIAEGYSVSREKKESFPLTVTSAQKNPTAFYLCASSIQVAGSYNSPLHFGNGTRLTVT.

This chain links TRBV12-3 or TRBV12-4 with TRBJ2-7; 9 bases are shared with TRBD2. V gave up 4 bases and J gave up 4 bases; unmatched junction bases: 2. The CDR3 totals 13 residues. The CDR3 is CASSWGLAYEQYF. The CDR3 region has the DNA TGTGCCAGCAGTTGGGGACTAGCATACGAGCAGTACTTC.